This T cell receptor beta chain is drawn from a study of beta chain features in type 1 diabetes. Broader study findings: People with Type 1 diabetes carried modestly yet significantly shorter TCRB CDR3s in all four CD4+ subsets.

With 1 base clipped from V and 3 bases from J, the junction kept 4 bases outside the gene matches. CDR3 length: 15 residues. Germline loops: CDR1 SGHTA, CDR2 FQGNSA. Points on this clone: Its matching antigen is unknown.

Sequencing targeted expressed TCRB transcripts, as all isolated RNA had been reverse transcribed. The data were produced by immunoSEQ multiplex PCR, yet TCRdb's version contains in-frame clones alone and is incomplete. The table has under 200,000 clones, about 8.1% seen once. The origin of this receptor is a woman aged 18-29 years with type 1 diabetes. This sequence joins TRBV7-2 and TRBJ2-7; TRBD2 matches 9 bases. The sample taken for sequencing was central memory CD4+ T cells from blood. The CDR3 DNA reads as TGTGCCAGCAGCTTAGAGGGAGCGGGAGGCTACGAGCAGTACTTC. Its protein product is CASSLEGAGGYEQYF.